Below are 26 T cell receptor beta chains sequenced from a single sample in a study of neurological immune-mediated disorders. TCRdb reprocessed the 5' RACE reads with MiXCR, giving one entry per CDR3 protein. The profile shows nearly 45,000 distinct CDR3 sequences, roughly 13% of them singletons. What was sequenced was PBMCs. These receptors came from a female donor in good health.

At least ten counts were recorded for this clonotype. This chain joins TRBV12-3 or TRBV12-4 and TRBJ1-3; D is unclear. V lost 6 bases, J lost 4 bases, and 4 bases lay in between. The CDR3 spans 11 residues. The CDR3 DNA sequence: TGTGCCAGCAGCCACGGAAACACCATATATTTT. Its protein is CASSHGNTIYF.

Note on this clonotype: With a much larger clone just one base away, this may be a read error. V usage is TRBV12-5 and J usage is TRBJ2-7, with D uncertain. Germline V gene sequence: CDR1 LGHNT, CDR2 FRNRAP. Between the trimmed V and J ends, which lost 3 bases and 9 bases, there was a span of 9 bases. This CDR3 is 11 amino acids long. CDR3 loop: CASGLRSVQYF. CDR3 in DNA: TGTGCTAGTGGTTTAAGGTCCGTGCAGTACTTC.

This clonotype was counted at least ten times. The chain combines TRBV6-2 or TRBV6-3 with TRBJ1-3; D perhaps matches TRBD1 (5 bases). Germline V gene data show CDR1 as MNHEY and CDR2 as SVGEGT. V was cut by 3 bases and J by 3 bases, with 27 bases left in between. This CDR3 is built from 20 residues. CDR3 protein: CASSYSTETHRQGDGNTIYF. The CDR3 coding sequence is TGTGCCAGCAGTTATTCGACGGAGACCCACCGGCAGGGAGATGGAAACACCATATATTTT.

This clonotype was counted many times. CDR3 bases: TGTGCCAGCAGCGTAGTGGGACAGACAGATACGCAGTATTTT. Its translation is CASSVVGQTDTQYF. The chain employs TRBV9 and TRBJ2-3, with 7 bases matching TRBD1. CDR3 length: 14 residues. CDR1 and CDR2 from the germline V gene are SGDLS and YYNGEE. Trimming removed 0 bases from V and 3 bases from J; junction bases left unmatched: 1.

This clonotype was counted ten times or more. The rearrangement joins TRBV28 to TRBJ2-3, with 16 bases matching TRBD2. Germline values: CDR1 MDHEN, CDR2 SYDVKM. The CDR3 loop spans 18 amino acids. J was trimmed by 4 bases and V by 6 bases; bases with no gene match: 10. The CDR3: CASRLGTSGRAFADTQYF. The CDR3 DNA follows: TGTGCCAGCAGGCTCGGGACTAGCGGGAGGGCCTTCGCAGATACGCAGTATTTT.

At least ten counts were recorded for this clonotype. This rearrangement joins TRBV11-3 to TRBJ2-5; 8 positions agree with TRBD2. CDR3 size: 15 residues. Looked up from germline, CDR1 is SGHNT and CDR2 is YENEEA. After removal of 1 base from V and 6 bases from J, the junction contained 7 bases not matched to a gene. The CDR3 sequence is CASSLAGGPDQTQYF. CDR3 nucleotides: TGTGCCAGCAGCTTAGCGGGAGGGCCCGATCAGACCCAGTACTTC. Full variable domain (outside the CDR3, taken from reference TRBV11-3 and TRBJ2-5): EAGVVQSPRYKIIEKKQPVAFWCNPISGHNTLYWYLQNLGQGPELLIRYENEEAVDDSQLPKDRFSAERLKGVDSTLKIQPAELGDSAVYLCASSLAGGPDQTQYFGPGTRLLVL.

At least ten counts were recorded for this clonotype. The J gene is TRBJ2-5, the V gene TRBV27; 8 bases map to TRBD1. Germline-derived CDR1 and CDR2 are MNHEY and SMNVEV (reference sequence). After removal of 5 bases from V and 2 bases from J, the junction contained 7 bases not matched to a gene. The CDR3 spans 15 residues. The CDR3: CASSPQGTGQETQYF. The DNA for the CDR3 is TGTGCCAGCAGTCCCCAGGGGACAGGACAAGAGACCCAGTACTTC.

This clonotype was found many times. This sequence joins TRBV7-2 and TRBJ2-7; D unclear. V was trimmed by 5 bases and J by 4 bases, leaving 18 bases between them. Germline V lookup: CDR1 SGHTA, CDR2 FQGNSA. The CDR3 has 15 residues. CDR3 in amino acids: CASSLALGGEYEQYF. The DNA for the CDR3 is TGTGCCAGCAGCCTGGCCCTCGGCGGAGAGTACGAGCAGTACTTC.

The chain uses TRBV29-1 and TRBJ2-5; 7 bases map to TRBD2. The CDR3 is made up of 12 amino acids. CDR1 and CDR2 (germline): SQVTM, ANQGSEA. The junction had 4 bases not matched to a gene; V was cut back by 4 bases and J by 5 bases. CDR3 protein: CSVGEGIETQYF. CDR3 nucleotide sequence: TGCAGCGTTGGGGAGGGGATTGAGACCCAGTACTTC.

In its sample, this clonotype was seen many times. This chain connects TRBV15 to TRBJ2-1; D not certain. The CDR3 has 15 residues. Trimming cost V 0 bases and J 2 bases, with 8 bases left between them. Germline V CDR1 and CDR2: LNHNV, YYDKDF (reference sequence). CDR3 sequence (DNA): TGTGCCACCAGCAGAGACGAAGCAACCTACAATGAGCAGTTCTTC. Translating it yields CATSRDEATYNEQFF.

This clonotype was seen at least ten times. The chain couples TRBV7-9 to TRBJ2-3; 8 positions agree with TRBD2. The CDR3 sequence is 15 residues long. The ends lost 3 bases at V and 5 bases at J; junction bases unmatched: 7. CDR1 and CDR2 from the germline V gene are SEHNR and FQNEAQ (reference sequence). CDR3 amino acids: CASSLGGLVGDTQYF. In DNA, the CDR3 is TGTGCCAGCAGCTTGGGGGGACTAGTCGGAGATACGCAGTATTTT.

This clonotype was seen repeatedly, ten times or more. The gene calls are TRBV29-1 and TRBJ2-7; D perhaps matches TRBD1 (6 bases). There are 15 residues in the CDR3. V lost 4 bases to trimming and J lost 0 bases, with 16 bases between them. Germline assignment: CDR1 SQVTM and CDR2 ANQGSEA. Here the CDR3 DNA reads TGCAGCGTTGTGGACAGCAAACCTAGCTCCTACGAGCAGTACTTC. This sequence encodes CSVVDSKPSSYEQYF.

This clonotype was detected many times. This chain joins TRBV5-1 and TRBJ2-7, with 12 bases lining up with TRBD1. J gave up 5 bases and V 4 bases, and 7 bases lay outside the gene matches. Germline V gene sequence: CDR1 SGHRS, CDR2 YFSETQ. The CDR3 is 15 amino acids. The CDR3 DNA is TGCGCCAGCAGCACCGGGACAGGGGGCAGGAACGAGCAGTACTTC. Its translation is CASSTGTGGRNEQYF.

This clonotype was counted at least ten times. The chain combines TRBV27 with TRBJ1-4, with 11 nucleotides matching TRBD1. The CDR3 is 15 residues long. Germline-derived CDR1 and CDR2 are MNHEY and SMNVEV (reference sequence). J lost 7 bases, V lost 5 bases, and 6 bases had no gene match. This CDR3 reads CASSAPGQGVEKLFF. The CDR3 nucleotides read TGTGCCAGCAGTGCCCCGGGACAGGGGGTTGAAAAACTGTTTTTT. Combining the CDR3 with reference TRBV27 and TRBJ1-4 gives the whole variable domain EAQVTQNPRYLITVTGKKLTVTCSQNMNHEYMSWYRQDPGLGLRQIYYSMNVEVTDKGDVPEGYKVSRKEKRNFPLILESPSPNQTSLYFCASSAPGQGVEKLFFGSGTQLSVL.

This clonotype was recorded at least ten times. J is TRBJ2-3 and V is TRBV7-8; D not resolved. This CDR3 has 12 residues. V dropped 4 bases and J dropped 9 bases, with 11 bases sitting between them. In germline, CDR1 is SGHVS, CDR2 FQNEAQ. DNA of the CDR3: TGTGCCAGCAGCTGGTTGTCCGTAACGCAGTATTTT. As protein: CASSWLSVTQYF.

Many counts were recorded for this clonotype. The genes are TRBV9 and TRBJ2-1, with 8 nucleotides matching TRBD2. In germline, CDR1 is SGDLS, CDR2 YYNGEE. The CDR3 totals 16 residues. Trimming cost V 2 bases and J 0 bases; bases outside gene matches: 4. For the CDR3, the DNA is TGTGCCAGCAGCGTCCGACTAGCGTACTCCTACAATGAGCAGTTCTTC. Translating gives CASSVRLAYSYNEQFF.

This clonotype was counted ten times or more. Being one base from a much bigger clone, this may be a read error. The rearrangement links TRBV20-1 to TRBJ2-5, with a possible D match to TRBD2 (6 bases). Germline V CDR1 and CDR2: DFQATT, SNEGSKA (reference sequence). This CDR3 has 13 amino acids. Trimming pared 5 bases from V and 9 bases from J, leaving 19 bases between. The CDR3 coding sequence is TGCAGTGCTTGGGTGGCCTCCGGCGGGGCCCAGTACTTC. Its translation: CSAWVASGGAQYF.

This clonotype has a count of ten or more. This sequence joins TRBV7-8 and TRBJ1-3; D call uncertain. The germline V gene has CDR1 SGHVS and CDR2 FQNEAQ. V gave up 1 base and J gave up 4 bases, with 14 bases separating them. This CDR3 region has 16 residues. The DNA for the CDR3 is TGTGCCAGCAGCTTAGAATCGGGGTACCCGGGAAACACCATATATTTT. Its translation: CASSLESGYPGNTIYF.

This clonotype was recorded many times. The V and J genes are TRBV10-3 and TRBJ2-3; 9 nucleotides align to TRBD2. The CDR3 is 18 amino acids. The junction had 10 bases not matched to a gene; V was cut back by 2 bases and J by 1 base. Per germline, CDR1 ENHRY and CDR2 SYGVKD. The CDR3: CAISEGAGGPFGTDTQYF. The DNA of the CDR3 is TGTGCCATCAGTGAGGGGGCGGGGGGGCCTTTCGGCACAGATACGCAGTATTTT.

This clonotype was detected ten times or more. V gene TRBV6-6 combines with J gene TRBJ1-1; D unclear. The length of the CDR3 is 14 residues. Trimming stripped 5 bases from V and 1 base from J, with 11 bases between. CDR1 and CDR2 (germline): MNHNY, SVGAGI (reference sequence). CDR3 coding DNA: TGTGCCAGCAGTACAAGGACCGGGAACACTGAAGCTTTCTTT. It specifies CASSTRTGNTEAFF.

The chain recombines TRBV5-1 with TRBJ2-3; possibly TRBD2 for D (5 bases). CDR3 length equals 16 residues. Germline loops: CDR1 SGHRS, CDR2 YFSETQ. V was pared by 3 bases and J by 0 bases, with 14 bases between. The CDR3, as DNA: TGCGCCAGCAGCTCAGCGGACCGCGGGAGCACAGATACGCAGTATTTT. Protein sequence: CASSSADRGSTDTQYF. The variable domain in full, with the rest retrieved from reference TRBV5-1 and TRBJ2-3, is KAGVTQTPRYLIKTRGQQVTLSCSPISGHRSVSWYQQTPGQGLQFLFEYFSETQRNKGNFPGRFSGRQFSNSRSEMNVSTLELGDSALYLCASSSADRGSTDTQYFGPGTRLTVL.

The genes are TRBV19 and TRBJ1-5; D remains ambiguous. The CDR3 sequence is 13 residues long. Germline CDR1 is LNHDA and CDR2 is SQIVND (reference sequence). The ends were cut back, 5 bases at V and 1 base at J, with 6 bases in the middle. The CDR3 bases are TGTGCCAGTAGTGGTGGGAGCAATCAGCCCCAGCATTTT. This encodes CASSGGSNQPQHF.

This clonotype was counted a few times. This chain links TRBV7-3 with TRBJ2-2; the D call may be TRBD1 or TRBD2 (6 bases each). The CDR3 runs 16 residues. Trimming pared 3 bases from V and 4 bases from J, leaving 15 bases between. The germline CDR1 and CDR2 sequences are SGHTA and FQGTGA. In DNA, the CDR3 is TGTGCCAGCAGCTTCCCCGGGGGCACCGGCACCGGGGAGCTGTTTTTT. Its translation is CASSFPGGTGTGELFF.

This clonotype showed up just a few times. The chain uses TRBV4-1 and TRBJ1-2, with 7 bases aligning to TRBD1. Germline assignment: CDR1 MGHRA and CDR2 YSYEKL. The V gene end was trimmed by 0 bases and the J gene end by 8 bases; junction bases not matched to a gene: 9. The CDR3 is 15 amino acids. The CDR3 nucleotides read TGCGCCAGCAGCCAAGAGGACAGGCCCTCCGGAGGCTACACCTTC. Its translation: CASSQEDRPSGGYTF.

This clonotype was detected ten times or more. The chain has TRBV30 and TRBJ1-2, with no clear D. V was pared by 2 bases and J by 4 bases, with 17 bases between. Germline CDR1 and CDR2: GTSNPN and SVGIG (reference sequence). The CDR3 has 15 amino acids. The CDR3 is CAWSRPVLEGYGYTF. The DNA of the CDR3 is TGTGCCTGGAGTCGACCGGTATTAGAGGGCTATGGCTACACCTTC.

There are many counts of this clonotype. The CDR3 reads CASSLASGSMDGETQYF. The CDR3 DNA reads TGCGCCAGCAGCTTGGCTAGCGGGAGCATGGATGGAGAGACCCAGTACTTC. The chain is built from TRBV5-1 and TRBJ2-5; 10 bases fit TRBD2. Germline assignment: CDR1 SGHRS and CDR2 YFSETQ. The CDR3 runs 17 residues. The ends lost 0 bases at V and 4 bases at J; junction bases unmatched: 9.